The following is a TCR beta chain sequence with its context. Its matching antigen is unknown. Noted time point: baseline, week 1 (first vaccination visit). Treatment indicated: pre-vaccination baseline after standard-of-care therapy. Sequencing used immunoSEQ multiplex PCR; TCRdb keeps in-frame clones, though not all of them. The table includes about 51,000 clones, approximately 80% detected once. The sample is drawn from a study of a mutant IDH1 vaccine in newly diagnosed glioma. Study-level background: A roughly 62% male, about 40% female split and a mean age of approximately 40 years characterized treated patients. Former treatment meant radiotherapy, temozolomide, or both; the majority had gotten both. Findings of the study overall: Of the patients, roughly 93% had vaccine-induced immune responses.

The starting material was PBMCs, obtained from a glioma patient treated with radiotherapy, temozolomide or both. The TCR originated in a woman aged 40 to 55 with glioma.

The CDR3 here is CASRPDRSGGYTF. The DNA of the CDR3 is TGTGCCAGCAGGCCGGACAGGTCAGGTGGCTACACCTTC. The genes are TRBV11-2 and TRBJ1-2; TRBD1 matches 7 bases. The V segment lost 6 bases and the J segment 7 bases; nucleotides outside the gene matches: 8. Germline CDR1 is SGHAT and CDR2 is FQNNGV. The length of the CDR3 is 13 residues.